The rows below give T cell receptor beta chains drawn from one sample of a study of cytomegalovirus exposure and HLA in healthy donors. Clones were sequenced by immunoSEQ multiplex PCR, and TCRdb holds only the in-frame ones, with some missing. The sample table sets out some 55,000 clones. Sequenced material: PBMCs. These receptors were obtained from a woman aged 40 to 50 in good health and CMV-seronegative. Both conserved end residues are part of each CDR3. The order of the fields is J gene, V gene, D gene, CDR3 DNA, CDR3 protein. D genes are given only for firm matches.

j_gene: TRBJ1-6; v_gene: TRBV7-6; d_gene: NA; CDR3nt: TGTGCCAGCGCGCACCCGAATTCACCCCTCCACTTT; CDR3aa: CASAHPNSPLHF
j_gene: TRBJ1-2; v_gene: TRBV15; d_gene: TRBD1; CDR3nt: TGTGCCACCAGCAGAGTTGACAGGGGGTCTGGCTACACCTTC; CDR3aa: CATSRVDRGSGYTF
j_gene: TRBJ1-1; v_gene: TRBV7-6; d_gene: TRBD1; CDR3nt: TGTGCCAGCAGCTTAGAGGGCAGGGGGCTGTCTGAAGCTTTCTTT; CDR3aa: CASSLEGRGLSEAFF
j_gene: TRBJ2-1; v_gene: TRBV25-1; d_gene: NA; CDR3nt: TGTGCCAGCAGGTTATACAATGAGCAGTTCTTC; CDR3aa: CASRLYNEQFF
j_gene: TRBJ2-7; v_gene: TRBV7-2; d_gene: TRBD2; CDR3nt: TGTGCCAGCAGCCAGGGGGGACTAGCGGGAGGTAACGAGCAGTACTTC; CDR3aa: CASSQGGLAGGNEQYF
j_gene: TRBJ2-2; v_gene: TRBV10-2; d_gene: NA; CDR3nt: TGCGCCAGCAATCGGATCAGGGGTACCGGGGAGCTGTTTTTT; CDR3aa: CASNRIRGTGELFF
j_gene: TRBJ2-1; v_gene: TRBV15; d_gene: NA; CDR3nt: TGTGCCACCAGCCCTACGCCCACCGACAATGAGCAGTTCTTC; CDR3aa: CATSPTPTDNEQFF
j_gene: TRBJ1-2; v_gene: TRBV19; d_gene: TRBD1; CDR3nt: TGTGCCAGTAGGAATACAGGGGGCCCTAACTATGGCTACACCTTC; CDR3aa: CASRNTGGPNYGYTF
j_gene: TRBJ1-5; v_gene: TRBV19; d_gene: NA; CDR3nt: TGTGCCAGTAGCTCTCGAGGGCCTCAGCCCCAGCATTTT; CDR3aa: CASSSRGPQPQHF
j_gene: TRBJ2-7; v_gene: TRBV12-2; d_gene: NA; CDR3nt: TGTGCAAGTCCAGGGAGGGGGGGCCCACGGACCTACGAGCAGTACTTC; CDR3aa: CASPGRGGPRTYEQYF
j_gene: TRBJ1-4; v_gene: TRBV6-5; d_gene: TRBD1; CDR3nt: TGTGCCAGCAGGGGCACAGGGGGAAGTGAAAAACTGTTTTTT; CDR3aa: CASRGTGGSEKLFF
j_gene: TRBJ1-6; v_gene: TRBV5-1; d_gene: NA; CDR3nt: TGCGCCAGCAGCCCGGGGAACATCGATAGTTCACCCCTCCACTTT; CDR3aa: CASSPGNIDSSPLHF
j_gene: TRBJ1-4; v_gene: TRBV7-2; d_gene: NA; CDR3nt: TGTGCCAGCAGCTTATTCCTAGCGGGAGGTACCAATGAAAAACTGTTTTTT; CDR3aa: CASSLFLAGGTNEKLFF
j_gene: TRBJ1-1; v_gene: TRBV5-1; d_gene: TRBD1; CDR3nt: TGCGCCAGCAGCTTGGCTAAGGGACAGGGGGGTAAGAACACTGAAGCTTTCTTT; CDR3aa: CASSLAKGQGGKNTEAFF
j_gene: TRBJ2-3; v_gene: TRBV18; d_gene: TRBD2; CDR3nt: TGTGCCAGCTCACCGAGAAAGGGACTAGCGATCACAGATACGCAGTATTTT; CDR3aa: CASSPRKGLAITDTQYF
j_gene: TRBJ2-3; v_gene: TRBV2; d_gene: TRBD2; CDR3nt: TGTGCCAGCAGTGAACTGGTTAGCGGGACAGATACGCAGTATTTT; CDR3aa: CASSELVSGTDTQYF
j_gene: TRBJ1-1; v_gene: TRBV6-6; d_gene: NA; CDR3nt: TGTGCCAGCTGGAGAGAGGAGGGGAAAGCTTTCTTT; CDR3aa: CASWREEGKAFF
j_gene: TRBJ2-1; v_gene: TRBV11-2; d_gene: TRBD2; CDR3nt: TGTGCCAGCAGCTTCTCAAGCGGGAGGCCGTACAATGAGCAGTTCTTC; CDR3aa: CASSFSSGRPYNEQFF
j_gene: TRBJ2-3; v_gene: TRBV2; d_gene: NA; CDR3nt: TGTGCCAGCAGACGCACTCTAGCGACCAGCACAGATACGCAGTATTTT; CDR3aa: CASRRTLATSTDTQYF
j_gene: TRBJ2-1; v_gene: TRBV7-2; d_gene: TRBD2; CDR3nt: TGTGCCAGCAGCTGGACTAGCGGGGAGAACAATGAGCAGTTCTTC; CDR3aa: CASSWTSGENNEQFF
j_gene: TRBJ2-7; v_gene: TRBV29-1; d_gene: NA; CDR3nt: TGCAGCGTTGCTTACGACAGGATCTACGAGCAGTACTTC; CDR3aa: CSVAYDRIYEQYF
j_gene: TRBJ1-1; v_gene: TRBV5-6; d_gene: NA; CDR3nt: TGTGCCAGCAGCTTGGATTCTTACTACACTGAAGCTTTCTTT; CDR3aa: CASSLDSYYTEAFF
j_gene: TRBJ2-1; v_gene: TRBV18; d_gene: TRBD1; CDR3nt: TGTGCCAGCTCACGGGACGGACAGGGTGGGCACAATGAGCAGTTCTTC; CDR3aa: CASSRDGQGGHNEQFF
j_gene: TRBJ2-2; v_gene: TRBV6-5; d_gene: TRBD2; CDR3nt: TGTGCCAGCAGTTACTCTAGCGGGAGGGACACCGGGGAGCTGTTTTTT; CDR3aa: CASSYSSGRDTGELFF
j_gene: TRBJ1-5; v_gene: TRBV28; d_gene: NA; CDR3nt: TGTGCCAGCAGTTCTCCAGATCAGCCCCAGCATTTT; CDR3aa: CASSSPDQPQHF
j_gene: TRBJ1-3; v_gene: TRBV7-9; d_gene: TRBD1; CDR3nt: TGTGCCAGCAGCACAGCCGGGACAGCTGGAAACACCATATATTTT; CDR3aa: CASSTAGTAGNTIYF
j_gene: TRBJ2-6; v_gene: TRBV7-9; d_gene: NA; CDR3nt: TGTGCCAGCAGCCCACTACACGTCCTGACTTTC; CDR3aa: CASSPLHVLTF
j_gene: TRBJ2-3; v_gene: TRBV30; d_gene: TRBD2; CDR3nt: TGTGCCTGGAGGGGAGGGACTAGCGGGGGGGCCCGGGATACGCAGTATTTT; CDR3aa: CAWRGGTSGGARDTQYF